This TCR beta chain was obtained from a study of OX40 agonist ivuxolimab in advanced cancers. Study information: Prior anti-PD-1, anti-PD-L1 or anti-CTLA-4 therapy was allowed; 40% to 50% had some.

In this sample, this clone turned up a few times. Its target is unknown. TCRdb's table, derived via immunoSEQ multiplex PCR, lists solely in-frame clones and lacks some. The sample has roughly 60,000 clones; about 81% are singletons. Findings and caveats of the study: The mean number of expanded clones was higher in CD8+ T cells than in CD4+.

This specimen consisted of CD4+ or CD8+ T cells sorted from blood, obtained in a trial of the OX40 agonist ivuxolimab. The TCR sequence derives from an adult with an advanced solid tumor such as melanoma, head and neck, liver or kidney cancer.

This CDR3 reads CSATWKNEQFF. The CDR3 DNA sequence: TGCAGTGCCACCTGGAAGAATGAGCAGTTCTTC. The V gene is TRBV20-1, the J gene TRBJ2-1; D not certain. Germline CDR1 is DFQATT and CDR2 is SNEGSKA (reference sequence). The CDR3 contains 11 residues. The ends were cut back, 6 bases at V and 7 bases at J, with 10 bases in the middle.